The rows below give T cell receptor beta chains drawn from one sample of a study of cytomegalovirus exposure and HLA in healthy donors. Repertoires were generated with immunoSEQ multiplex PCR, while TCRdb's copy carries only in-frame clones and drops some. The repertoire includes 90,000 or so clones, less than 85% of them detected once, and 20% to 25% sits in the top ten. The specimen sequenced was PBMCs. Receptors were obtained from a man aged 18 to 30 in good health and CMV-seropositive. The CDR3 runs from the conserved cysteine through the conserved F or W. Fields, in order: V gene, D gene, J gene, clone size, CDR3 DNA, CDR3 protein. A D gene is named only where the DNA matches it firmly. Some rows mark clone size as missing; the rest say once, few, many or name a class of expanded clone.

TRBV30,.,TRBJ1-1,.,TGTGCCTGGAGTGTTGGGGGGACGAACACTGAAGCTTTCTTT,CAWSVGGTNTEAFF
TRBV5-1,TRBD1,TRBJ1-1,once,TGCGCCAGCAGCTTGGCCACAGGGGTAGGATACACTGAAGCTTTCTTT,CASSLATGVGYTEAFF
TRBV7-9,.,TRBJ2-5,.,TGTGCCAGCAGCCGGGACCGGGGGGCGGAGACCCAGTACTTC,CASSRDRGAETQYF
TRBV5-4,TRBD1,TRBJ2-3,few,TGTGCCAGCAGCGGTGGGGTTCAGCAGGGGGAAGATACGCAGTATTTT,CASSGGVQQGEDTQYF
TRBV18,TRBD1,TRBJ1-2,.,TGTGCCAGCTCACCCGGGACAGGGCGCTATGGCTACACCTTC,CASSPGTGRYGYTF
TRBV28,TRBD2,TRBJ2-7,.,TGTGCCAGCAGCCCCGGGGGGGGTACAGGTTTCAACTACGAGCAGTACTTC,CASSPGGGTGFNYEQYF
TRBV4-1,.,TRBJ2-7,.,TGCGCCAGCAGCCAAGATGGGGCAGGACCCTCCTACGAGCAGTACTTC,CASSQDGAGPSYEQYF
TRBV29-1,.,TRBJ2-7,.,TGCAGCGTTGTATATACGGGATCCTACGAGCAGTACTTC,CSVVYTGSYEQYF
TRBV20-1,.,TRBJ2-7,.,TGCAGTGCTAGAGATCACAGGTTCCAGTACTTC,CSARDHRFQYF
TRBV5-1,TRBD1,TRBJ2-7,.,TGCGCCAGCAGCTTGGTGAAGTTGGACAGGGTACACGAGCAGTACTTC,CASSLVKLDRVHEQYF
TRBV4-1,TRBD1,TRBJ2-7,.,TGCGCCAGCAGCCAAGCCGCGGGACAGGGGACCACCTTTGAGCAGTACTTC,CASSQAAGQGTTFEQYF
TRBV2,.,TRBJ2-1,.,TGTGCCAGCGATCGGACTTCCTACAATGAGCAGTTCTTC,CASDRTSYNEQFF
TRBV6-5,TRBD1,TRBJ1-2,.,TGTGCCAGCAGTTACTCGAGATCCGACAGGGTTCGTGGCTACACCTTC,CASSYSRSDRVRGYTF
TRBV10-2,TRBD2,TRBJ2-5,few,TGCGCCACCGCATATCCCGGGAGGCTGGAGACCCAGTACTTC,CATAYPGRLETQYF
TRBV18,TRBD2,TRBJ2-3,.,TGTGCCAGCTCACCATATCTAGCGGGAAGCACAGATACGCAGTATTTT,CASSPYLAGSTDTQYF
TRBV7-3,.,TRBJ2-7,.,TGTGCCAGCAGCGTAACACTAGCTAGCGAGCAGTACTTC,CASSVTLASEQYF
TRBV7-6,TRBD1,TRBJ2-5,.,TGTGCCAGCAGCTTACAGGGGGCAAAAGAGACCCAGTACTTC,CASSLQGAKETQYF
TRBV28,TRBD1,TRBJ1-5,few,TGTGCCAGCACCTCTCTTCCGGGACAGGAGTTATATCAGCCCCAGCATTTT,CASTSLPGQELYQPQHF
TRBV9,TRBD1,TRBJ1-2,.,TGTGCCAGCAGCCCGGACAGGGTCGGCCTGGACTATGGCTACACCTTC,CASSPDRVGLDYGYTF
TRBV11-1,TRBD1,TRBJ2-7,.,TGTGCCAGCAGCCATGGGACAGGGGAGGACGAGCAGTACTTC,CASSHGTGEDEQYF
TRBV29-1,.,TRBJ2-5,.,TGCAGCGTCCTCGGGGGTCCGGGGACCCAGTACTTC,CSVLGGPGTQYF
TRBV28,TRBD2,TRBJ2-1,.,TGTGCCAGCGGCAGCGGGAGCTCCTACAATGAGCAGTTCTTC,CASGSGSSYNEQFF